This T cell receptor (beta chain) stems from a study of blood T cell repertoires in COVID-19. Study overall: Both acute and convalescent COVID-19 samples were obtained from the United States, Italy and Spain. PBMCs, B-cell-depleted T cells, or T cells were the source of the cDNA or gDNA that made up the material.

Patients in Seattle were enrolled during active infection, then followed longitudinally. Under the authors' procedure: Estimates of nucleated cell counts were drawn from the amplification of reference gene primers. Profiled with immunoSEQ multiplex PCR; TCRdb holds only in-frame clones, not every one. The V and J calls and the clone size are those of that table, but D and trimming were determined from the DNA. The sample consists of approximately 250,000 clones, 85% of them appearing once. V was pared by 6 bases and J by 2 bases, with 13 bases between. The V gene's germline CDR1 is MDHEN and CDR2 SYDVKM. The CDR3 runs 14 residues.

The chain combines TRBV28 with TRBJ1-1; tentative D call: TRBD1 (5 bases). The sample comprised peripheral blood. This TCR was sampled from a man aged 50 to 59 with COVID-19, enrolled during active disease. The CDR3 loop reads CASRGLQGNTEAFF. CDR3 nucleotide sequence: TGTGCCAGCAGGGGACTCCAGGGAAACACTGAAGCTTTCTTT. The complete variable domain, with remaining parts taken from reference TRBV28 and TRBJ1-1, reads DVKVTQSSRYLVKRTGEKVFLECVQDMDHENMFWYRQDPGLGLRLIYFSYDVKMKEKGDIPEGYSVSREKKERFSLILESASTNQTSMYLCASRGLQGNTEAFFGQGTRLTVV.